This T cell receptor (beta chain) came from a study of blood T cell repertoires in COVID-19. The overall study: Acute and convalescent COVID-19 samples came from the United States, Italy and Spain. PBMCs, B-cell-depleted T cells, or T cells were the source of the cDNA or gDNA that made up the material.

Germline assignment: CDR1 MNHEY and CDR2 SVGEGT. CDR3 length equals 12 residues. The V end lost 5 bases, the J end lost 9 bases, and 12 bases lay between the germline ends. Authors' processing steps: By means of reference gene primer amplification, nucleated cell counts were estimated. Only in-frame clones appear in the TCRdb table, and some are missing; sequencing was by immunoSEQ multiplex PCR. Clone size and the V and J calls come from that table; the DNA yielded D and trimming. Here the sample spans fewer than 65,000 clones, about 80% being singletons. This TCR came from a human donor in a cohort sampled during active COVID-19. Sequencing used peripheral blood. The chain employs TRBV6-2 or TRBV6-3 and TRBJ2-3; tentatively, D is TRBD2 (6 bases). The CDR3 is CASSMEGRTQYF. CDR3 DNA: TGTGCCAGCAGTATGGAAGGGAGGACGCAGTATTTT.